This T cell receptor beta chain was captured by sequencing in a study of cytomegalovirus exposure and HLA in healthy donors (dated by TCRdb to the late 2010s). General notes on the study: An earlier analysis of under 600 of the donors reported more than 250 Gb of sequence data and 117 million unique TCR beta sequences from about 180 million T cells. The number of donors typed differed by locus, with about 629-630 for A, B, C, DRB1 and DQB1, around 500 for DQA1, 600 to 610 for DPA1, and some 450 for DPB1. In the later analysis, no new phenotypic data were used to find candidate immune exposures; instead, reliance was placed on TCR beta sequences and their occurrence across donors. Among 350 to 400 genotyped donors of the cohort, an average of about 240,000 unique TCR beta nucleotide sequences were sequenced per donor, around 20% of them non-productive. Donor age, sex, ethnicity and CMV serostatus were compiled together with the repertoire data. The genetic ancestry cluster associated with self-reported Caucasian donors included about 81% of the roughly 400 genotyped donors. HLA typing included class I and class II loci at four-digit resolution. An early release covering some 640 HLA-typed donors comprised approximately 290 gigabases of sequencing data and tens of millions of unique TCR sequences. In an earlier analysis of a few hundred of the donors, high-throughput TCR beta sequencing was used to judge whether each TCR beta V gene segment behaved as functional or pseudogenic. To predict cytomegalovirus infection status, the study brought together high-throughput TCR immunosequencing, statistical association of individual TCRs with disease status, and machine learning. The study aimed to test whether cataloging public T cell receptors could reveal signatures of past pathogen exposure. The study profiled the T cell repertoires of 550 to 700 subjects by immunosequencing and related them to cytomegalovirus serostatus. Genome-wide SNP genotypes for about 60% of the roughly 670 donors were used in a later genetic analysis, which treated that subset as a discovery cohort. About five DR-DQ haplotypes were handled as single units for association and clustering, since linkage in the cohort was strong. All discovery cohort repertoires had been generated using a single sequencing platform. Besides the first cohort of roughly 640 subjects, a separate validation cohort made up of 120 different subjects was used. A later analysis re-analyzed previously published TCR beta repertoires from several hundred donors and added high-resolution HLA genotyping to study TCR occurrence patterns.

The library relied on the immunoSEQ multiplex PCR assay. For the multiplex PCR, a mixture combining 60 forward primers for TCR Vbeta segments and 13 reverse primers for TCR Jbeta segments was used. A multiplex PCR assay on genomic DNA amplified the CDR3 region of rearranged TCR beta genes. On the Illumina HiSeq System, the amplified TCR beta libraries were sequenced as 87-base-pair reads. Processing in the source paper ran as follows. A later analysis counted around 72 million unique TCR beta chains across the 550 to 800 repertoires, and roughly 10 million of these chains were shared by at least two donors. Raw reads were error-corrected and collapsed into unique sequences by a nearest-neighbor algorithm in which closely related sequences were merged to remove PCR and sequencing errors. Alignment of CDR3 sequences to IMGT reference sequences was used to assign V, D and J gene segments. For a sequence to be retained, at least a six-nucleotide match to both a V gene segment and a J gene segment was required. Rearrangements were called productive when the CDR3 lacked stop codons and stayed in frame with V and J; all others were non-productive. CDR3 was defined by IMGT convention, running from the second conserved V-encoded cysteine to the conserved J-encoded phenylalanine. Sequences without an unambiguous match to a single V gene segment were excluded from the earlier analysis of about 600 of the donors. An earlier analysis of 587 of the donors classified V segments as functional when productive rearrangements were above 56.7% and as segregating when the standard deviation between donors was above 5%. To diagnose cytomegalovirus status from the catalog of TCR beta chain sequences, a statistical classification framework was built. V and J gene assignment, in a later analysis, came from comparing TCR nucleotide sequences with IMGT/GENE-DB human TR gene sequences. In a later analysis, CDR3 sequences and most-parsimonious VDJ recombination scenarios were assigned using the TCRdist pipeline. In a later analysis, each TCR beta chain was defined by its CDR3 amino acid sequence together with its V-gene family, and reads without a unique V-gene family were excluded. A later analysis removed 592 highly shared, low-generation-probability nucleotide sequences to deal with suspected cross-contamination and a sequencing artifact. A later analysis calculated a clonal expansion index for each public chain from normalized within-repertoire ranks of inferred template counts. In a later analysis, generation probabilities were computed with a VDJ recombination model fitted to out-of-frame rearrangements, and the resulting probabilities were checked against IGoR. A later analysis scored TCR-TCR, TCR-HLA and TCR-CMV co-occurrence with hypergeometric tests, applying a repertoire-size bias correction to TCR pairs. A later analysis estimated false discovery rates by permuting HLA or CMV assignments 20 times. In a later analysis, co-occurring TCRs were grouped using DBSCAN, with TCRdist sequence similarity added in when clustering inside HLA-allele-positive subsets. Co-occurrence clustering excluded repertoires with fewer than 30,000 or more than 120,000 public chains, plus five with anomalous nucleotide sharing. TCRdb stores this immuneACCESS table with in-frame sequences only. Part of the clones is absent; in the studies checked, under half of the shortfall reflects unresolved V genes, and no reason is known for the rest. V, J and clone size were drawn from that table, and D and trimming were deduced from the DNA. The sample includes about 170,000 clones, with approximately 80% observed a single time. The ten most abundant clones make up around 4.9% of the sample.

Reading from cysteine to phenylalanine, the CDR3 counts 15 amino acids. CDR3 DNA only is kept here, 45 bases in frame from base 1. The germline ends are 12 bases apart after V is trimmed by 0 bases and J by 3 bases. In the germline V gene, CDR1 corresponds to MNHNS and CDR2 to SASEGT. In total, approximately 690 healthy bone marrow donors made up the cohort. At the time of sampling, all cohort members were nominally healthy, though unrecorded immune exposures were likely present. The donor tested CMV seronegative, placing the donor among the roughly 340 seronegative members of the cohort. Each donor provided a peripheral blood sample, and peripheral blood mononuclear cells were used for TCR beta sequencing. Genomic DNA was extracted from the blood cell samples with the Qiagen DNeasy Blood Extraction Kit. As concerns this clone: The antigen it binds to is not known. No base quality information exists; no much larger clone differs at one position.

Overall study results and their limits: A later genetic analysis associated a missense DCLRE1C variant with V-gene and J-gene trimming of TCR beta chains, and an independent cohort replicated the association. Correlated functional status among segregating V segments might be attributable to linkage disequilibrium, but an unknown experimental factor could not be ruled out. An earlier analysis of around 600 of the donors showed that most TCR beta V segments appeared in productive rearrangements either about 90% or about 30% of the time, which broadly matched IMGT annotations. When HLA alleles, especially DR and DQ, strongly co-occurred, attributing TCR associations to individual alleles was difficult. Immune exposure information for the cohort was limited to CMV serostatus. Compared with equally common non-associated chains, HLA-associated TCR beta chains in a later analysis were more clonally expanded and had lower generation probabilities. Because HLA typing was unavailable for some donors at each locus, only the typed subset was used in association tests. A further reported finding was that TCR beta sequences accurately predicted the HLA-A and HLA-B alleles for most subjects in the first cohort. The earlier analysis of fewer than 750 of the donors excluded approximately 17 rarely observed V segments, including chromosome 9 orphons, because counts were too low. According to the authors, the approach could potentially be generalized to other disease states and immunological phenotypes. This cohort had only TCR beta chains sequenced, and the lack of alpha or paired-chain data limited which features could be detected. A later genetic analysis reported fewer N-insertions in productive TCRs among donors in an Asian-associated ancestry cluster than the approximately 700-donor mean. Presence/absence analyses assumed roughly uniform sequencing depth across donors, an assumption that may not hold. A few of the identified cytomegalovirus-associated TCR beta chains were confirmed in vitro to be specific for cytomegalovirus antigens. The classifier was reported to diagnose cytomegalovirus status with high specificity and sensitivity in both the original cohort and the validation cohort. The 87-base-pair reads could not distinguish some IMGT-functional V segments, including TRBV6-2 and TRBV6-3, so those segments were excluded. A group of highly shared sequence variants was considered likely to be a technical artifact of the sequencing pipeline. A later analysis found that TCR association rates varied across HLA loci, with DRB1 alleles showing the most associated TCRs and HLA-C alleles the fewest. In a later analysis, 16,951 TCR beta sequences were associated with specific HLA alleles at a false discovery rate of 0.05. Most CMV-associated TCR beta chains appeared to be HLA-restricted in a later analysis, and the HLA associations seemed to be driven largely by CMV exposure. Across donors, most TCR sequences were observed very rarely, whereas some public TCRs were present in many individuals. The study listed 164 TCR beta chains as associated with cytomegalovirus. A later analysis reported that several top co-occurrence clusters appeared linked to parvovirus B19, influenza, CMV and Epstein-Barr virus.

Sequenced: PBMCs. The TCR sequence derives from a man younger than 30 in good health and CMV-seronegative. The rearrangement joined TRBV6-1 to TRBJ2-7, and TRBD1 may be the D gene, going by 5 matching bases. The CDR3 region reads CASSEAVQGGYEQYF. The sequenced DNA: TGTGCCAGCAGTGAAGCGGTTCAGGGTGGCTACGAGCAGTACTTC.